This record looks at one T cell receptor beta chain sequence and its context. The antigen is unknown. The CDR3 extends over 13 amino acids. The germline V gene has CDR1 SGHDT and CDR2 YYEEEE. Trimming took 4 bases from V and 7 from J, leaving 12 bases between them. This record belongs to a study of identical twins. Template switching supplied a universal primer site; unique molecular identifiers were carried on the cDNA. TCRdb independently ran MiXCR on the 5' RACE reads; one entry per CDR3 protein. The table includes about 900,000 distinct CDR3 sequences, more than 9% detected once. Regarding the study as a whole: Abundant cord blood beta clonotypes carried fewer insertions; memory repertoires showed none. In beta out-of-frame sequences, the excess sharing between twins was weaker.

This sample was also put to use in a study of yellow fever vaccine responses in identical twins.

The chain combines TRBV5-6 with TRBJ2-1; D might be TRBD1 (6 bases). The sequencing input was PBMCs. The sequence was obtained from a woman aged 18-29 years in good health. The CDR3 is CASSITGWNEQFF. In DNA form, the CDR3 reads TGTGCCAGCAGCATTACAGGGTGGAATGAGCAGTTCTTC. Supplemented by reference TRBV5-6 and TRBJ2-1, the full variable domain reads DAGVTQSPTHLIKTRGQQVTLRCSPKSGHDTVSWYQQALGQGPQFIFQYYEEEERQRGNFPDRFSGHQFPNYSSELNVNALLLGDSALYLCASSITGWNEQFFGPGTRLTVL.